The 2 T cell receptor beta chains below come from one sample, sequenced in a study of blood T cell repertoires in COVID-19. Profiled with immunoSEQ multiplex PCR; TCRdb holds only in-frame clones, not every one. The profile shows 200,000 to 300,000 clones, roughly 80% of them singletons. Sequenced input: peripheral blood. The source of these receptors is an older woman with active or convalescent COVID-19.

This rearrangement joins TRBV14 to TRBJ1-2; the match to TRBD1 covers 8 bases. Losses at the gene ends were 5 bases for V and 7 bases for J; bases not matched to a gene: 9. CDR1 SGHDN and CDR2 FVKESK come from the germline V gene. The CDR3 is 14 amino acids. The DNA for the CDR3 is TGTGCCAGCAGCGAAATGACAGGGGCGGGTGGCTACACCTTC. Translated, it gives CASSEMTGAGGYTF.

This clone was counted once. The chain recombines TRBV6-5 with TRBJ2-3, with 8 bases lining up with TRBD1. The CDR3 is 11 amino acids. Germline loops: CDR1 MNHEY, CDR2 SVGAGI. The junction had 2 bases not matched to a gene; V was cut back by 6 bases and J by 9 bases. This CDR3 reads CASRRDRTQYF. The CDR3 nucleotides read TGTGCCAGCAGGAGGGACAGGACGCAGTATTTT.